This T cell receptor beta chain was profiled in a study of fetal regulatory T cell absence and autoimmunity. The ends lost 6 bases at V and 4 bases at J; junction bases unmatched: 8. In germline, CDR1 is SEHNR, CDR2 FQNEAQ (reference sequence). The CDR3 has 14 amino acids. The survey-level immunoSEQ assay was used. The data were produced by immunoSEQ multiplex PCR, yet TCRdb's version contains in-frame clones alone and is incomplete. The sample gives approximately 49,000 clones, approximately 83% of which show up once; about 0.41% is in the top ten. Notes on this clone: What it binds is unknown.

Study results and limitations: In IPEX syndrome, oligoclonal enrichment was read as supporting prenatal antigen-driven autoimmunity in the pancreas. Pancreas TCRs were oligoclonally enriched versus cord blood, some clones over 95-fold. TRB gene family usage was broadly similar in cord blood and pancreas.

This receptor was identified in a newborn boy with IPEX syndrome. Material: cord blood. The V and J genes are TRBV7-9 and TRBJ1-2; 7 nucleotides match TRBD1. This CDR3 reads CASSPGGGSYGYTF. Here the CDR3 DNA reads TGTGCCAGCAGTCCAGGGGGTGGTTCCTATGGCTACACCTTC.